This T cell receptor beta chain is drawn from a study of control samples from healthy donors and cancer patients. The germline gives CDR1 SGHVS, CDR2 FNYEAQ. V gave up 2 bases and J gave up 0 bases; unmatched junction bases: 1. This CDR3 is built from 15 residues. Only a few counts were recorded for this clone. TCRdb's table, derived via immunoSEQ multiplex PCR, lists solely in-frame clones and lacks some. The sample contains over 100,000 clones, 80% to 95% of which appear only once. Sample: blood. J is TRBJ2-1 and V is TRBV7-6; TRBD2 agrees at 7 bases. The TCR comes from a man aged 18 to 29 in good health. Here the CDR3 reads CASSLWTSSYNEQFF. CDR3 bases: TGTGCCAGCAGCTTATGGACTAGCTCCTACAATGAGCAGTTCTTC.